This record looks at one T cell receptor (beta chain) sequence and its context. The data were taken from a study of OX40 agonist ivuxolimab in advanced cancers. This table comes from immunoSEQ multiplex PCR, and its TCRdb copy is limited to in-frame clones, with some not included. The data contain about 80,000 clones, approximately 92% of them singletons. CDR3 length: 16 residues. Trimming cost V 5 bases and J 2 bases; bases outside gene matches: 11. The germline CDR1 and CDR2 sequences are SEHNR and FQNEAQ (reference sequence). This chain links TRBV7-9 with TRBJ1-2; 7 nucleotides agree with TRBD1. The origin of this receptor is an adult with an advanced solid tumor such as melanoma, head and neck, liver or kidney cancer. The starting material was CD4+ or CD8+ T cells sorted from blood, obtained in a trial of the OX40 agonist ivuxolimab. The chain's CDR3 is CASSPGGFSRNYGYTF. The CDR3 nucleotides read TGTGCCAGCAGCCCAGGGGGGTTTAGTAGGAACTATGGCTACACCTTC.